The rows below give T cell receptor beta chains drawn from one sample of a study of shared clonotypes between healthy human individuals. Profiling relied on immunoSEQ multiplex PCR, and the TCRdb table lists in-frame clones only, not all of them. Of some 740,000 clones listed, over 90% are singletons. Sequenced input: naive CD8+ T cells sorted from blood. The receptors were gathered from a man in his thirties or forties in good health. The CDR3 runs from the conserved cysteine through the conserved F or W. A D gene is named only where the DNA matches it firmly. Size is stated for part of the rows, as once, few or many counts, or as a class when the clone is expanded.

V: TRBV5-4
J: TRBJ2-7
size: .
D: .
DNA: TGTGCCAGCAGCTTGGGCCGGGACACGGCCTACGAGCAGTACTTC
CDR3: CASSLGRDTAYEQYF

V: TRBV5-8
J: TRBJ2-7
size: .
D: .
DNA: TGTGCCAGCAGCTATTCCTCCTACGAGCAGTACTTC
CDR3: CASSYSSYEQYF

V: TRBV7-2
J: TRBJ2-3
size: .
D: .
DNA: TGTGCCAGCACCACCCTAGCAACAGATACGCAGTATTTT
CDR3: CASTTLATDTQYF

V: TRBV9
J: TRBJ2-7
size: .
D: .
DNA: TGTGCCAGCAGCGTAGATCGGTCGCCCTCCTACGAGCAGTACTTC
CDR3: CASSVDRSPSYEQYF

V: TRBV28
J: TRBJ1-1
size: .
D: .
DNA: TGTGCCAGCAGTTTATCCGGGACTGAAGCTTTCTTT
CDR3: CASSLSGTEAFF

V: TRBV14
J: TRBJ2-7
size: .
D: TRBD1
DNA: TGTGCCAGCAGCCCACTCAGGACAGGATATTACGAGCAGTACTTC
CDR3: CASSPLRTGYYEQYF

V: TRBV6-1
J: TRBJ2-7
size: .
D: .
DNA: TGTGCCGGGGGCCTGGGAAACGAGCAGTACTTC
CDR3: CAGGLGNEQYF

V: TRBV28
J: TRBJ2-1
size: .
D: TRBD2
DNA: TGTGCCAGCAGTTCCGACGGGACTAGCGTTAACAATGAGCAGTTCTTC
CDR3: CASSSDGTSVNNEQFF

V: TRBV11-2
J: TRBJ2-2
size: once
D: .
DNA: TGTGCCAGCAGCTATACGGGGGAGCTGTTTTTT
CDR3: CASSYTGELFF

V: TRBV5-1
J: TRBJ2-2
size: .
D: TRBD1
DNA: TGCGCCAGCAGCTCGGATGGGACAGGTAACACCGGGGAGCTGTTTTTT
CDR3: CASSSDGTGNTGELFF

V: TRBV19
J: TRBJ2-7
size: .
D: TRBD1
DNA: TGTGCCAGTAGTCCAGGGACAGGGGGGGCCTACGAGCAGTACTTC
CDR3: CASSPGTGGAYEQYF

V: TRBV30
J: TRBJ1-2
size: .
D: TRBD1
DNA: TGTGCCTGGAGCGAAGGCAGGGGGCTGGGTGGCTACACCTTC
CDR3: CAWSEGRGLGGYTF

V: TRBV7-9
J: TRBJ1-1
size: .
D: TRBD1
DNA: TGTGCCAGCAGCACAATCGGACAGGGGGTTACTGAAGCTTTCTTT
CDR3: CASSTIGQGVTEAFF

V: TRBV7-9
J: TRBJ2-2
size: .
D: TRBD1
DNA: TGTGCCTTGAAAGAAGACAGGGGGAACACCGGGGAGCTGTTTTTT
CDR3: CALKEDRGNTGELFF

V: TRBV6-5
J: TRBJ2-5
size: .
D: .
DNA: TGTGCCAGCAGTTACCACTCTTTAGAGACCCAGTACTTC
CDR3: CASSYHSLETQYF

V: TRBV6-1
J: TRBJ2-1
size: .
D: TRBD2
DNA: TGTGCCAGCAGTGACAGGGGTAGCGGGAGGGACGATGAGCAGTTCTTC
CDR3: CASSDRGSGRDDEQFF

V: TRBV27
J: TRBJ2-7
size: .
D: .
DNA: TGTGCCAGCAGTTTAGGAACAGCCTACGAGCAGTACTTC
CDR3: CASSLGTAYEQYF

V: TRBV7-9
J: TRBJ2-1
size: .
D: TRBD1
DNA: TGTGCCAGCAGCCCAAGTTTGGGACAGGGCGCCTTAATTCTCTTC
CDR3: CASSPSLGQGALILF

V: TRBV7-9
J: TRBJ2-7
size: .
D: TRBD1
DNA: TGTGCCAGCAGCCAGACGGGACAGGGGGCCAACGAGCAGTACTTC
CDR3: CASSQTGQGANEQYF

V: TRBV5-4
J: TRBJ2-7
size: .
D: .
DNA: TGTGCCAGCAGCTTGTGGGCGGGAAACTACGAGCAGTACTTC
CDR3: CASSLWAGNYEQYF

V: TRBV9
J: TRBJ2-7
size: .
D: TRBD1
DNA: TGTGCCAGCAGCGCGGGGACAGGGGCTACCGAACACGAGCAGTACTTC
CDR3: CASSAGTGATEHEQYF

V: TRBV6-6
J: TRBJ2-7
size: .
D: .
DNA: TGTGCCAGCATCTCTAAAGGGGGGACGGTGGATCAGCAGTACTTC
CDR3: CASISKGGTVDQQYF

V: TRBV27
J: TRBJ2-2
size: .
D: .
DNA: TGTGCCAGCAGTTTATCAGACCGGCCGGAGCTGTTTTTT
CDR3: CASSLSDRPELFF

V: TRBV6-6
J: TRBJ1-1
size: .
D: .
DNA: TGTGCCAGCAGTTACGGGGGGGAGAGCACTGAAGCTTTCTTT
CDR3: CASSYGGESTEAFF

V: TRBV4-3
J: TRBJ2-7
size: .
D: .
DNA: TGCGCCAGCAGCCAAGGAGGGGACAAGGTGTACGAGCAGTACTTC
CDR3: CASSQGGDKVYEQYF

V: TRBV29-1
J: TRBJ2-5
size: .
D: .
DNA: TGCAGCGTCGGAGACCCGTCCCAGTACTTC
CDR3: CSVGDPSQYF

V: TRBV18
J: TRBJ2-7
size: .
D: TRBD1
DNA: TGTGCCAGCTCGGTGACAGGGGCCTACGAGCAGTACTTC
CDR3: CASSVTGAYEQYF

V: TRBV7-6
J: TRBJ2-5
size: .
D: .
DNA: TGTGCCAGCAGCTTAGTAGCCAGGGGAATGGAGACCCAGTACTTC
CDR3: CASSLVARGMETQYF

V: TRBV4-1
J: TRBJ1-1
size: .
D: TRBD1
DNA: TGCGCCAGCAGCCCGGTCGACAGGGGCGGCACTGAAGCTTTCTTT
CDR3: CASSPVDRGGTEAFF

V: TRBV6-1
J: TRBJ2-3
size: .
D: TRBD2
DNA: TGTGCCAGCAGTGTGTTCGGGGGAGGGCCCGATACGCAGTATTTT
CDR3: CASSVFGGGPDTQYF

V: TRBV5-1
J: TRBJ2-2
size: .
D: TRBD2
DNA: TGCGCCAGCAGCCGCGGACTAGCGGGAGGCTCGTACACCGGGGAGCTGTTTTTT
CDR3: CASSRGLAGGSYTGELFF

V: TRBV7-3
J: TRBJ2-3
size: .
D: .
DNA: TGTGCCAGCACCAAAGAGGGGGAGCGCACAGATACGCAGTATTTT
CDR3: CASTKEGERTDTQYF

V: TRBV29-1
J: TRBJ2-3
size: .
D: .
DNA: TGCAGCGTTGAAGGGAGGGCCCACCCAGATACGCAGTATTTT
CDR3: CSVEGRAHPDTQYF

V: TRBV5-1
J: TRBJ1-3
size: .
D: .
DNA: TGCGCCAGCAGCTTGGGGGACGGCCCTGGAAACACCATATATTTT
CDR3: CASSLGDGPGNTIYF

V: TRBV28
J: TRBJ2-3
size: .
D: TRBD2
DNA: TGTGCCAGCAGTTTGGTTCCTAGCGGGAGTTATAGAACAGATACGCAGTATTTT
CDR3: CASSLVPSGSYRTDTQYF

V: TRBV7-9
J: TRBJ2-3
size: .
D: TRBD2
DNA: TGTGCCAGCAGCTCTAGATCGGGACTAGTGGCAGATACGCAGTATTTT
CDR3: CASSSRSGLVADTQYF

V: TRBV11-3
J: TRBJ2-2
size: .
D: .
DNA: TGTGCCAGCAGCAACTTCGCAGGAGACTCATACACCGGGGAGCTGTTTTTT
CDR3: CASSNFAGDSYTGELFF